One and the same sample provided the 9 T cell receptor beta chains below, sequenced in a study of blood T cell repertoires in COVID-19. Here immunoSEQ multiplex PCR was the method, and the copy in TCRdb shows in-frame clones only, minus some. The sample includes under 200,000 clones, 75% to 90% of them seen just once. Material: PBMCs or T cells enriched from blood (not recorded which). The receptor set was obtained from an older woman who had recovered from COVID-19.

The chain recombines TRBV19 with TRBJ1-2; maybe TRBD1 (6 bases). The CDR3 runs 15 residues. Per the germline V gene, CDR1 is LNHDA and CDR2 is SQIVND (reference sequence). V lost 1 base, J lost 4 bases, and 13 bases lay in between. The CDR3: CASSIGGPPVYGYTF. The CDR3 DNA reads TGTGCCAGTAGTATAGGGGGGCCTCCCGTCTATGGCTACACCTTC.

The V and J genes are TRBV7-9 and TRBJ2-3; 8 positions agree with TRBD2. V shed 5 bases and J 3 bases; nucleotides not matched to a gene: 4. This CDR3 is 14 amino acids long. Per germline, CDR1 SEHNR and CDR2 FQNEAQ (reference sequence). The CDR3 nucleotides read TGTGCCAGCAGCGCGGGGGGCCGTACAGATACGCAGTATTTT. It encodes CASSAGGRTDTQYF.

V usage is TRBV19 and J usage is TRBJ2-1; 7 nucleotides line up with TRBD2. Looked up from germline, CDR1 is LNHDA and CDR2 is SQIVND (reference sequence). V shed 10 bases, J shed 4 bases, and the junction held 13 bases outside the gene matches. The CDR3 spans 15 residues. DNA of the CDR3: TGTGCCACTAGAGCGGGGCTGAACCATTACAATGAGCAGTTCTTC. Protein sequence: CATRAGLNHYNEQFF.

This rearrangement joins TRBV20-1 to TRBJ1-6, with a possible D match to TRBD1 (5 bases). This CDR3 spans 13 amino acids. Germline CDR1 is DFQATT and CDR2 is SNEGSKA (reference sequence). Trimming took 3 bases from V and 8 from J, leaving 11 bases between them. CDR3 coding DNA: TGCAGTGCTAGTGGTGGGACTGATTCACCCCTCCACTTT. As protein: CSASGGTDSPLHF.

This chain connects TRBV30 to TRBJ2-2; 10 bases are a match to TRBD1. Germline CDR1 is GTSNPN and CDR2 is SVGIG (reference sequence). Losses at the gene ends were 2 bases for V and 6 bases for J; bases not matched to a gene: 6. The CDR3 has 15 residues. CDR3 sequence reads: CAWSLGDRGSGELFF. The CDR3 DNA sequence: TGTGCCTGGAGTTTGGGGGACAGGGGTTCCGGGGAGCTGTTTTTT.

The chain is built from TRBV27 and TRBJ1-5; 12 positions match TRBD1. Germline V gives CDR1 MNHEY, CDR2 SMNVEV (reference sequence). J gave up 5 bases and V 4 bases, and 15 bases lay outside the gene matches. CDR3 length: 19 amino acids. Here the CDR3 DNA reads TGTGCCAGCAGTTACTATACCGGGACAGGGGGCTTCATCCATCAGCCCCAGCATTTT. Amino acid sequence: CASSYYTGTGGFIHQPQHF.

This chain connects TRBV18 to TRBJ1-2; 7 positions agree with TRBD1. Germline trimming cut 0 bases from V and 0 bases from J; bases unmatched to any gene: 7. The CDR3 covers 17 residues. Germline V gives CDR1 KGHSH, CDR2 LQKENI. The DNA of the CDR3 is TGTGCCAGCTCACCACCGGGACAGTATTTCGCTAACTATGGCTACACCTTC. This encodes CASSPPGQYFANYGYTF.

V gene TRBV25-1 combines with J gene TRBJ1-3, with a tentative D call TRBD1 (6 bases). The germline V gene has CDR1 MGHDK and CDR2 SYGVNS. CDR3 length: 14 residues. Trimming left V 7 bases short and J 0 bases short, with 10 bases between. CDR3 loop: CASTRGNSGNTIYF. CDR3 sequence (DNA): TGTGCCAGCACCAGGGGAAACTCTGGAAACACCATATATTTT.

The gene calls are TRBV19 and TRBJ2-1; 8 bases map to TRBD2. V dropped 4 bases and J dropped 4; count of bases not matched to a gene: 12. The V gene's germline CDR1 is LNHDA and CDR2 SQIVND (reference sequence). The CDR3 contains 17 residues. The CDR3 is CASSTLLRTSIYNEQFF. CDR3 DNA sequence: TGTGCCAGTAGTACTCTTCTAAGGACTAGCATATACAATGAGCAGTTCTTC.